One sample yielded the 27 T cell receptor beta chains listed below, sequenced in a study of blood T cell repertoires in COVID-19. Repertoires were generated with immunoSEQ multiplex PCR, while TCRdb's copy carries only in-frame clones and drops some. The sample includes approximately 200,000 clones, 75% to 90% seen only once; the top ten take roughly 2.7%. Sequences were obtained from peripheral blood. The receptor source for this set is a man aged 25 to 45 with COVID-19, enrolled during active disease.

This chain uses TRBV6-6 with TRBJ1-2; TRBD1 matches at 9 bases. J lost 10 bases, V lost 6 bases, and 9 bases had no gene match. The germline V gene has CDR1 MNHNY and CDR2 SVGAGI (reference sequence). The CDR3 runs to 13 residues. The CDR3 bases are TGTGCCAGCAGCCTAGGGGGGGACAGGGACTACACCTTC. Translating gives CASSLGGDRDYTF.

The chain couples TRBV4-1 to TRBJ2-7; 10 nucleotides agree with TRBD2. Germline CDR1 and CDR2: MGHRA and YSYEKL. V was clipped by 1 base and J by 4 bases; unmatched bases: 7. The CDR3 totals 16 residues. The CDR3 sequence is CASSQGPSGSSYEQYF. The CDR3 coding sequence is TGCGCCAGCAGCCAAGGTCCTAGCGGGAGTTCATACGAGCAGTACTTC.

V is TRBV28 and J is TRBJ1-4; 7 bases are a match to TRBD1. The V segment lost 3 bases and the J segment 6 bases; nucleotides outside the gene matches: 4. The CDR3 length is 14 residues. CDR1 and CDR2 from the germline V gene are MDHEN and SYDVKM. DNA of the CDR3: TGTGCCAGCAGTTTGTTAACAGGGGATGAAAAACTGTTTTTT. It translates to CASSLLTGDEKLFF. Complete variable domain (other parts from reference TRBV28 and TRBJ1-4): DVKVTQSSRYLVKRTGEKVFLECVQDMDHENMFWYRQDPGLGLRLIYFSYDVKMKEKGDIPEGYSVSREKKERFSLILESASTNQTSMYLCASSLLTGDEKLFFGSGTQLSVL.

This chain links TRBV9 with TRBJ2-1, with TRBD2 as a possible D gene (5 bases). Germline-derived CDR1 and CDR2 are SGDLS and YYNGEE. With 3 bases removed from V and 10 bases from J, the gap between germline ends came to 17 bases. The CDR3 extends over 14 amino acids. This CDR3 reads CASSAEIGGSEQFF. The CDR3 nucleotides read TGTGCCAGCAGCGCCGAAATTGGAGGTTCCGAGCAGTTCTTC.

In DNA, the CDR3 is TGTGCCAGTACAGGGTTCGGCTCCTACGAGCAGTACTTC. Protein product: CASTGFGSYEQYF. The chain has TRBV19 and TRBJ2-7; D is perhaps TRBD1 (5 bases). The V and J ends lost 7 bases and 0 bases respectively, with 10 bases between them. CDR1 and CDR2 from the germline V gene are LNHDA and SQIVND (reference sequence). The CDR3 has 13 amino acids.

V and J are TRBV7-2 and TRBJ1-1; D unresolved. Between the trimmed V and J ends, which lost 1 base and 0 bases, there was a span of 9 bases. There are 15 residues in the CDR3. Germline V gene data show CDR1 as SGHTA and CDR2 as FQGNSA. The CDR3 DNA is TGTGCCAGCAGCTTAGTGGCAGGCCTGAACACTGAAGCTTTCTTT. Its translation is CASSLVAGLNTEAFF.

The rearrangement links TRBV5-1 to TRBJ2-2; possibly TRBD2 for D (6 bases). The V and J ends lost 2 bases and 6 bases respectively, with 11 bases between them. Germline CDR1 and CDR2: SGHRS and YFSETQ. The CDR3 contains 14 residues. The CDR3 loop is CASSFIGGSGELFF. The CDR3 DNA reads TGCGCCAGCAGCTTTATCGGGGGTTCCGGGGAGCTGTTTTTT.

The J gene is TRBJ2-7, the V gene TRBV30, with D perhaps TRBD2 (5 bases). Trimming pared 3 bases from V and 0 bases from J, leaving 12 bases between. The CDR3 extends over 14 amino acids. Per germline, CDR1 GTSNPN and CDR2 SVGIG (reference sequence). The CDR3 DNA reads TGTGCCTGGAGGCTCGGGGTTACCTCCTACGAGCAGTACTTC. Translated: CAWRLGVTSYEQYF.

This rearrangement joins TRBV29-1 to TRBJ1-1; TRBD1 might be the D (6 bases). V lost 4 bases, J lost 1 base, and 28 bases lay in between. Looked up from germline, CDR1 is SQVTM and CDR2 is ANQGSEA. The CDR3 covers 19 residues. The CDR3 here is CSVVWLDRRGLVSNTEAFF. In DNA form, the CDR3 reads TGCAGCGTTGTTTGGTTGGATCGGCGGGGGCTGGTTTCGAACACTGAAGCTTTCTTT.

V and J are TRBV30 and TRBJ1-2; 9 bases are a match to TRBD1. V lost 0 bases, J lost 8 bases, and 10 bases stayed unmatched. In germline, CDR1 is GTSNPN, CDR2 SVGIG (reference sequence). This CDR3 comprises 15 residues. The CDR3 spells CAWSVQEQGAEGYTF. CDR3 sequence (DNA): TGTGCCTGGAGTGTACAAGAACAGGGGGCGGAGGGCTACACCTTC.

The rearrangement joins TRBV5-1 to TRBJ2-1, with D uncertain. The CDR3 spans 12 residues. Trimming cost V 3 bases and J 9 bases, with 10 bases left between them. CDR1 is SGHRS and CDR2 is YFSETQ in the germline V gene. The CDR3 loop is CASSSTSPEQFF. The CDR3 nucleotides are TGCGCCAGCAGCTCTACGTCCCCTGAGCAGTTCTTC.

CDR3 coding DNA: TGTGCCAGTAGGAACGGACAGGGGGCGGCAGATACGCAGTATTTT. This gives the protein CASRNGQGAADTQYF. This chain joins TRBV19 and TRBJ2-3; 11 nucleotides match TRBD1. The CDR3 is 15 amino acids. With 6 bases clipped from V and 4 bases from J, the junction kept 6 bases outside the gene matches. In germline, CDR1 is LNHDA, CDR2 SQIVND (reference sequence).

The genes are TRBV9 and TRBJ1-2, with D possibly matching TRBD1 (5 bases). Germline V gene sequence: CDR1 SGDLS, CDR2 YYNGEE. This CDR3 region has 16 residues. V was pared by 4 bases and J by 1 base, with 17 bases between. CDR3 DNA: TGTGCCAGCAGCCCCGGTTGGGTAGGGGATAACTATGGCTACACCTTC. Protein: CASSPGWVGDNYGYTF.

CDR3 region: CASSRVRDYNEQFF. The CDR3 DNA reads as TGTGCCAGTAGTCGGGTCAGGGACTACAATGAGCAGTTCTTC. The chain joins TRBV19 to TRBJ2-1; D may be TRBD1 (5 bases). CDR3 size: 14 residues. Trimming stripped 5 bases from V and 3 bases from J, with 11 bases between. CDR1 and CDR2 from the germline V gene are LNHDA and SQIVND (reference sequence).

The chain joins TRBV7-8 to TRBJ2-6, with a weak D call TRBD2 (6 bases). V lost 3 bases and J 3 bases, leaving 24 bases between the germline ends. Germline lookup yields CDR1 SGHVS and CDR2 FQNEAQ. The CDR3 runs to 20 residues. The chain's CDR3 is CASSLSINSQAGGGANVLTF. CDR3 in DNA: TGTGCCAGCAGCTTGAGCATAAATAGTCAGGCCGGGGGTGGGGCCAACGTCCTGACTTTC.

The genes are TRBV27 and TRBJ1-1; tentative D call: TRBD1 (5 bases). Germline V CDR1 and CDR2: MNHEY, SMNVEV (reference sequence). V was trimmed by 1 base and J by 1 base, leaving 10 bases between them. CDR3 length equals 15 residues. The CDR3 bases are TGTGCCAGCAGTTTATTCGGGGGTACGAACACTGAAGCTTTCTTT. It translates to CASSLFGGTNTEAFF.

This clone was detected once. The chain recombines TRBV19 with TRBJ2-1; D is uncertain. The CDR3 runs to 15 residues. The V gene's germline CDR1 is LNHDA and CDR2 SQIVND (reference sequence). V shed 3 bases and J shed 4 bases, with 13 bases lying between them. The CDR3 nucleotides read TGTGCCAGTAGTATGACGAACTACCAATACAATGAGCAGTTCTTC. It encodes CASSMTNYQYNEQFF.

CDR3: CASTTHPGHNSYEQYF. The CDR3 DNA is TGTGCCAGCACCACCCATCCGGGACACAACTCCTACGAGCAGTACTTC. The V gene is TRBV27, the J gene TRBJ2-7; D may be TRBD1 (6 bases). From germline, CDR1 is MNHEY and CDR2 SMNVEV (reference sequence). The V and J ends lost 7 bases and 0 bases respectively, with 19 bases between them. There are 16 residues in the CDR3.

This clone was recorded once. The chain joins TRBV6-6 to TRBJ1-5; tentative D call: TRBD1 (5 bases). V gave up 2 bases and J gave up 5 bases, with 13 bases separating them. This CDR3 contains 15 residues. Germline CDR1 reads MNHNY; CDR2 reads SVGAGI (reference sequence). CDR3 bases: TGTGCCAGCAGTTACGCAGGGTTTCTAGATCAGCCCCAGCATTTT. This codes for CASSYAGFLDQPQHF.

The chain links TRBV27 to TRBJ2-1; 7 bases map to TRBD2. The CDR3 consists of 15 residues. Germline-derived CDR1 and CDR2 are MNHEY and SMNVEV (reference sequence). V gave up 3 bases and J gave up 0 bases; unmatched junction bases: 2. The CDR3 reads CASSFGGSSYNEQFF. The CDR3 nucleotides read TGTGCCAGCAGTTTCGGGGGGAGCTCCTACAATGAGCAGTTCTTC.

Here the CDR3 DNA reads TGTGCCAGCAGGGGGGCGGGGGCGCGGGAGACCCAGTACTTC. It encodes CASRGAGARETQYF. This rearrangement joins TRBV28 to TRBJ2-5; TRBD2 is a possible D gene (7 bases). The germline V gene has CDR1 MDHEN and CDR2 SYDVKM. With 6 bases removed from V and 5 bases from J, the gap between germline ends came to 16 bases. The CDR3 is made up of 14 amino acids.

J is TRBJ2-7 and V is TRBV30; 11 bases fit TRBD2. Trimming at V came to 0 bases and at J to 5 bases, leaving 3 bases not matched to a gene. This CDR3 region has 14 residues. Germline assignment: CDR1 GTSNPN and CDR2 SVGIG (reference sequence). DNA for the CDR3: TGTGCCTGGAGTGTTGGTAGCGGGAGGGACGAGCAGTACTTC. Amino acids: CAWSVGSGRDEQYF.

J is TRBJ2-3 and V is TRBV6-1; 9 nucleotides agree with TRBD2. The trim removed 2 bases at V and 5 bases at J, leaving 8 bases unmatched. This CDR3 has 16 amino acids. Looked up from germline, CDR1 is MNHNS and CDR2 is SASEGT. The CDR3 region is CASSERRAGGGDTQYF. The DNA for the CDR3 is TGTGCCAGCAGTGAACGCCGAGCGGGGGGAGGAGATACGCAGTATTTT.

The rearrangement links TRBV5-5 to TRBJ1-4; tentatively, D is TRBD1 (6 bases). The CDR3 covers 17 residues. The germline V and J ends were trimmed by 4 bases and 0 bases, with 16 bases remaining between them. Looked up from germline, CDR1 is SGHKS and CDR2 is YYEKEE (reference sequence). As DNA, the CDR3 is TGTGCCAGCAGCCCACGCGATTACAGGGCAACTAATGAAAAACTGTTTTTT. Translated, it gives CASSPRDYRATNEKLFF.

The rearrangement joins TRBV9 to TRBJ2-3; TRBD2 matches 7 bases. Germline V CDR1 and CDR2: SGDLS, YYNGEE. Unmatched junction bases numbered 10, after V lost 0 bases and J lost 3 bases. This CDR3 region has 17 residues. CDR3 in DNA: TGTGCCAGCAGCGTAGAGGCGGGAGTAATCGCGACAGATACGCAGTATTTT. Protein sequence: CASSVEAGVIATDTQYF.

The chain uses TRBV15 and TRBJ2-7, with 8 positions matching TRBD1. This CDR3 comprises 15 residues. Trimming removed 3 bases from V and 3 bases from J; junction bases left unmatched: 7. CDR1 is LNHNV, CDR2 YYDKDF, per germline (reference sequence). The CDR3 coding sequence is TGTGCCACCAGCAGTGCCGGGACAGGCTTCTACGAGCAGTACTTC. It translates to CATSSAGTGFYEQYF.

The chain carries TRBV7-2 and TRBJ1-1; 9 nucleotides line up with TRBD1. Germline-derived CDR1 and CDR2 are SGHTA and FQGNSA. CDR3 length: 15 amino acids. The junction had 4 bases not matched to a gene; V was cut back by 1 base and J by 4 bases. CDR3 nucleotides: TGTGCCAGCAGCTTAGTACAGGGGGCTGTCACTGAAGCTTTCTTT. Translation: CASSLVQGAVTEAFF.